This record covers a single TCR beta chain. Its antigen remains unknown. These data are taken from a study of graft-versus-host responses after intestinal transplantation. Study-level information: The recipients all started with anti-thymocyte globulin induction and then took tacrolimus and steroids for 3 to 4 years.

Using immunoSEQ multiplex PCR, the repertoire was profiled, and TCRdb retains in-frame clones only, with some absent. This sample has about 88,000 clones, with roughly nine tenths found just once. Study-level findings and limits: Recipient marrow held GvH clones, some first seen in ileum or blood. Subjects displaying graft-donor T cell macrochimerism possessed elevated graft-versus-host to host-versus-graft clonal ratios inside allografts.

The germline V gene has CDR1 MNHEY and CDR2 SMNVEV (reference sequence). J gave up 6 bases and V 6 bases, and 11 bases lay outside the gene matches. The CDR3 runs 16 residues. The J gene is TRBJ2-2, the V gene TRBV27; 9 nucleotides align to TRBD2. This receptor was identified in a human donor who received an intestinal transplant. The sequenced sample was unstimulated CD4+ T cells sorted from spleen or lymph node cells, obtained before intestinal transplant. The CDR3 coding sequence is TGTGCCAGCAGCCGGATAGCGGGGGTCGGGGCCGGGGAGCTGTTTTTT. It yields the protein CASSRIAGVGAGELFF.